This T cell receptor beta chain was identified in a study of T cell responses to AZD1222 COVID-19 vaccine. Assay: immunoSEQ multiplex PCR; the TCRdb copy retains only in-frame clones and omits some. The data contain over 55,000 clones, 84% of them singletons. Remarks on this clone: What it recognizes is unknown.

V was shortened by 0 bases and J by 0 bases, with 8 bases between the two germline ends. CDR3 length equals 15 residues. Germline lookup yields CDR1 SGHDN and CDR2 FVKESK. Study results and limitations: Targeting of unmutated variant regions was reportedly seen in nearly half of spike-specific TCRs. Spike was spanned by vaccine-associated CD4 TCRs, which were dominant at 160-218 and 743-854.

The TCR comes from an adult in good health. Specimen: peripheral blood, collected on day 0 of AZD1222 vaccination. The chain carries TRBV14 and TRBJ1-1, with no clear D. The CDR3 sequence: CASSQDPVVNTEAFF. The DNA for the CDR3 is TGTGCCAGCAGCCAAGATCCGGTGGTGAACACTGAAGCTTTCTTT.